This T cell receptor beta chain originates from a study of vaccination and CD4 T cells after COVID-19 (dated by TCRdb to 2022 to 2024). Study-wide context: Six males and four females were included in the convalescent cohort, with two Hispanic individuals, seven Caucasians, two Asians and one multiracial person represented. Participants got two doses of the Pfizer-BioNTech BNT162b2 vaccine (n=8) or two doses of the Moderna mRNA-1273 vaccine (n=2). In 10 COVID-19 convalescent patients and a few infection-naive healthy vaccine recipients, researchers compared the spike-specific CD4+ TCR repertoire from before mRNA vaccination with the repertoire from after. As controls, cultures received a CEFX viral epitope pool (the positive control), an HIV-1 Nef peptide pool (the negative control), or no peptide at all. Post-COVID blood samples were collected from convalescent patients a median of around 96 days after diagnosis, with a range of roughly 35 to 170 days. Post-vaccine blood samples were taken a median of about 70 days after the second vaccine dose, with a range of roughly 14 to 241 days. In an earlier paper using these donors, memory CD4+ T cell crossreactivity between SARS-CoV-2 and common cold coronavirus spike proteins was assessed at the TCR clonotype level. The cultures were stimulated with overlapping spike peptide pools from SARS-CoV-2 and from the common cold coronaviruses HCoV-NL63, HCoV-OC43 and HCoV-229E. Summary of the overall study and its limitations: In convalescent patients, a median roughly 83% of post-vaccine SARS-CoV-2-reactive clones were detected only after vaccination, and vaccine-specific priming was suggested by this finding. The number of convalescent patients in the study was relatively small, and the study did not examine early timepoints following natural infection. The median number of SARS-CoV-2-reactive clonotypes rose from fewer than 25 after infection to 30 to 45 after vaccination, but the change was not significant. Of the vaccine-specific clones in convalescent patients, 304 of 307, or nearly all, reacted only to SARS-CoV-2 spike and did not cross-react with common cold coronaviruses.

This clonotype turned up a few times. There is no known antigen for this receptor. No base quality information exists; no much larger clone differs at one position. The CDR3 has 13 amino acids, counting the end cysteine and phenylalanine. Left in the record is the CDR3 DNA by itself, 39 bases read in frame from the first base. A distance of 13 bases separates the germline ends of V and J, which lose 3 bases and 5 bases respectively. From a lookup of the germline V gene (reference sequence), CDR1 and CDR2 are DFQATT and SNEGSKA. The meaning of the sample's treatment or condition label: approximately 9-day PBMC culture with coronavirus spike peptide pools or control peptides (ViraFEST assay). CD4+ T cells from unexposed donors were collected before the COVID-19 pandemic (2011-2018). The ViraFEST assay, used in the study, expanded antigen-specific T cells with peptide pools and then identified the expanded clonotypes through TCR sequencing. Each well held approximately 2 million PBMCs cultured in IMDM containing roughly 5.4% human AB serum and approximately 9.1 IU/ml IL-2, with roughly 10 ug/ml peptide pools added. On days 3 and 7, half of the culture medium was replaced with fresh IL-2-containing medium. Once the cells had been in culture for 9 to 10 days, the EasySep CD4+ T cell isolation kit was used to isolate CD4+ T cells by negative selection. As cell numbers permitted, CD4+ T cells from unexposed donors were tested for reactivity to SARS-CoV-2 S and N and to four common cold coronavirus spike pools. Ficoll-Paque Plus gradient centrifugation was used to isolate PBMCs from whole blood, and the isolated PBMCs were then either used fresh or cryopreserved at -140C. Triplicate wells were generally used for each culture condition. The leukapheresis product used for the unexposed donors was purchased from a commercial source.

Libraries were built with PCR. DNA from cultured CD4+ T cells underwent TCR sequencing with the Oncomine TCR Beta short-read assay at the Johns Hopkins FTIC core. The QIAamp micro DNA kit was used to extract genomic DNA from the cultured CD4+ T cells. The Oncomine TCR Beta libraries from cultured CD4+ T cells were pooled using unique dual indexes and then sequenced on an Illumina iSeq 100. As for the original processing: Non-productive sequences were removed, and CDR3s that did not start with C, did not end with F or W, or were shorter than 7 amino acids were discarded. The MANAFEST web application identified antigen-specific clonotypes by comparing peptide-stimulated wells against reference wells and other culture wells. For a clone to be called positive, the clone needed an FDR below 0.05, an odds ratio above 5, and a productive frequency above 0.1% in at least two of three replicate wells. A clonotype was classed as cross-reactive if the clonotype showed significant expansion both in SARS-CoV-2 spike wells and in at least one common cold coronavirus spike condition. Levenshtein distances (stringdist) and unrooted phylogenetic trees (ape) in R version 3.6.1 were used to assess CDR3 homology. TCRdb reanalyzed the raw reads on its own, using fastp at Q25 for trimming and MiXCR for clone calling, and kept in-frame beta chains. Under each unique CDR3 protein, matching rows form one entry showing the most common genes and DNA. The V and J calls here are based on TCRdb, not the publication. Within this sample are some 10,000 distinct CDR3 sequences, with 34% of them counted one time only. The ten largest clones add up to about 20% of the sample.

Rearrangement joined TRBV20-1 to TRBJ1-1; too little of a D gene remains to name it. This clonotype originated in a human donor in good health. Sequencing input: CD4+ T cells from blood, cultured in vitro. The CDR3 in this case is CSARFGGLTEAFF. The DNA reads TGCAGTGCTAGGTTCGGCGGCCTAACTGAAGCTTTCTTT.